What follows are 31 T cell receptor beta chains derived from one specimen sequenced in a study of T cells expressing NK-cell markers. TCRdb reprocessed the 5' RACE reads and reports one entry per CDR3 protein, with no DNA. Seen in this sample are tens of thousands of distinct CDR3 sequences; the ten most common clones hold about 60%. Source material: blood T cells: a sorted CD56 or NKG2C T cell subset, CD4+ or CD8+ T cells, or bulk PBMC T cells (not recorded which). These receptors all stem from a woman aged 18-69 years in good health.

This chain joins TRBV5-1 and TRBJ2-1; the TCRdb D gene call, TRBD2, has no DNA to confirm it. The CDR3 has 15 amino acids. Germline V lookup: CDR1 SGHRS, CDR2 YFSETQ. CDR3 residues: CASTPGLAGTDEQFF. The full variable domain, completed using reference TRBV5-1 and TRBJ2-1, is KAGVTQTPRYLIKTRGQQVTLSCSPISGHRSVSWYQQTPGQGLQFLFEYFSETQRNKGNFPGRFSGRQFSNSRSEMNVSTLELGDSALYLCASTPGLAGTDEQFFGPGTRLTVL.

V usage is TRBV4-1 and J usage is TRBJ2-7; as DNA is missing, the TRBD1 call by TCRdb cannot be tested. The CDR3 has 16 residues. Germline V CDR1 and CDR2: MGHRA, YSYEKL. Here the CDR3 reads CASSRGSSASSYEQYF.

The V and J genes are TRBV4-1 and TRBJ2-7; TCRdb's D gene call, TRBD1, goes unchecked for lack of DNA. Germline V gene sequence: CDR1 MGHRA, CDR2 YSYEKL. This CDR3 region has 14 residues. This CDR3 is CASSHHTRGYEQYF.

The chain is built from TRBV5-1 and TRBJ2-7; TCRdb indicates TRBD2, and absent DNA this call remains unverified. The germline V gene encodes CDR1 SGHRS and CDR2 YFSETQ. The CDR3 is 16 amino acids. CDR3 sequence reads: CASSLLPAGGVYEQYF.

The CDR3 loop is CAISRDRGHADTQYF. The V call is TRBV10-3, the J call TRBJ2-3; TCRdb names TRBD1, which stays unverified in the absence of DNA. CDR1 ENHRY and CDR2 SYGVKD come from the germline V gene. CDR3 length equals 15 residues.

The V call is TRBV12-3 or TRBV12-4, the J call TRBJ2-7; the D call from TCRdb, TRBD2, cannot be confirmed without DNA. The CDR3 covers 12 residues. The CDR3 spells CASSLEGGEQYF.

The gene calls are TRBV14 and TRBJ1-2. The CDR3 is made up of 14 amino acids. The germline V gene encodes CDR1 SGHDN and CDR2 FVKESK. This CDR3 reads CASSQARVLHGYTF. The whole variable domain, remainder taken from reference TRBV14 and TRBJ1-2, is EAGVTQFPSHSVIEKGQTVTLRCDPISGHDNLYWYRRVMGKEIKFLLHFVKESKQDESGMPNNRFLAERTGGTYSTLKVQPAELEDSGVYFCASSQARVLHGYTFGSGTRLTVV.

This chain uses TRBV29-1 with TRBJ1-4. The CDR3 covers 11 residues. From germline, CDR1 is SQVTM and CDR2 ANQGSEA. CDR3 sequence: CSVRRNEKLFF.

CDR3 region: CASSAPGTRQGGEQYF. V gene TRBV7-9 combines with J gene TRBJ2-7; the TRBD1 assignment by TCRdb is unverifiable without DNA. The CDR3 runs 16 residues. CDR1 and CDR2 (germline): SEHNR, FQNEAQ (reference sequence).

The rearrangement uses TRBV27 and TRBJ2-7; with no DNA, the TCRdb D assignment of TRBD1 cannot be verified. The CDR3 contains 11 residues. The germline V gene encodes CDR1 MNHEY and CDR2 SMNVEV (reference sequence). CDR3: CPFGGVDEQYF.

This CDR3 is CASTPLAGGSANTEAFF. V gene TRBV6-1 combines with J gene TRBJ1-1. The CDR3 totals 17 residues. Looked up from germline, CDR1 is MNHNS and CDR2 is SASEGT.

The CDR3 loop is CASSSGTREQYF. The chain uses TRBV7-9 and TRBJ2-7; the TRBD2 assignment by TCRdb is unverifiable without DNA. The V gene's germline CDR1 is SEHNR and CDR2 FQNEAQ (reference sequence). The CDR3 totals 12 residues.

CDR3 sequence: CASSSPGLYEQFF. The rearrangement uses TRBV5-1 and TRBJ2-1; the D call from TCRdb, TRBD2, cannot be confirmed without DNA. CDR1 and CDR2 (germline): SGHRS, YFSETQ. This CDR3 is 13 amino acids long.

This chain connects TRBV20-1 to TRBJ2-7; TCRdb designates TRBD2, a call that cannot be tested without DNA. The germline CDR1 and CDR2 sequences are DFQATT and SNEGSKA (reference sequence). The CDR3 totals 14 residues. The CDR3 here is CSASGGLITYEQYF.

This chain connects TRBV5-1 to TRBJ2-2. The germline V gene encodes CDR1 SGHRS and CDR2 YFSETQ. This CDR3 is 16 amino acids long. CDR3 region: CASSLGSQPNTGELFF.

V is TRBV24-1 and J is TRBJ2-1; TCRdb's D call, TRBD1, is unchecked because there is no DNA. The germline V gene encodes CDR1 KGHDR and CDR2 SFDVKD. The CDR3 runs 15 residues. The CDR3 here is CATSDLSQGMYEQFF.

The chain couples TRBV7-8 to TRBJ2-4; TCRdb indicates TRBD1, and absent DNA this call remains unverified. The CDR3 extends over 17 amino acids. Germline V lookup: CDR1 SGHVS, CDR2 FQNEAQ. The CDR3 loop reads CASSRGQGKRLGNIQYF.

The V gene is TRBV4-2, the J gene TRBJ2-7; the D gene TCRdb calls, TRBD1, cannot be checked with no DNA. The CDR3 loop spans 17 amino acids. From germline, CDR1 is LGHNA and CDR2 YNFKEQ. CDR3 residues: CASSQELGSGTFYEQYF.

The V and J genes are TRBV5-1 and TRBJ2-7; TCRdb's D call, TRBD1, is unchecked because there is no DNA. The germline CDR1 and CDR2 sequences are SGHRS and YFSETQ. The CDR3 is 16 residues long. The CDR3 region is CASSLGITGETYEQYF.

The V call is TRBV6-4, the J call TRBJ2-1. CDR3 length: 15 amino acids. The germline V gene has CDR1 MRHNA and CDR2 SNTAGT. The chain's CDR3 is CASSDSVGTYNEQFF.

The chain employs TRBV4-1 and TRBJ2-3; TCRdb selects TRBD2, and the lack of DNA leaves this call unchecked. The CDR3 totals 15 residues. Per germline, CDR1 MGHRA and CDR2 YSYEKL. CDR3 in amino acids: CASSQDRSEGDTQYF.

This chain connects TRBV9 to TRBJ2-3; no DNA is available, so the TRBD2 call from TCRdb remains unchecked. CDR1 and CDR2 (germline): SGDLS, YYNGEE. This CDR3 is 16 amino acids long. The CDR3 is CASSPLRRETTDTQYF.

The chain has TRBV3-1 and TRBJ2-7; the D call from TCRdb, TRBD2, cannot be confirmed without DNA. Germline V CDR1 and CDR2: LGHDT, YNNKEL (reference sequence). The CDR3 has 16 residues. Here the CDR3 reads CASSHVSGTLNGEQYF.

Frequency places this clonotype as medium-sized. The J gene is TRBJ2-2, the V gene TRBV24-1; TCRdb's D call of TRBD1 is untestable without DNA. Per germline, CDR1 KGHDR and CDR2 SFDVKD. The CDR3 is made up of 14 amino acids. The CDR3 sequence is CATRTGGDTGELFF.

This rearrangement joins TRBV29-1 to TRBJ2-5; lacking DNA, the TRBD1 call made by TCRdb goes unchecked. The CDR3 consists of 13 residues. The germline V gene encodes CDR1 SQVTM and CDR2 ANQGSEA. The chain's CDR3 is CSVVAGFQETQYF.

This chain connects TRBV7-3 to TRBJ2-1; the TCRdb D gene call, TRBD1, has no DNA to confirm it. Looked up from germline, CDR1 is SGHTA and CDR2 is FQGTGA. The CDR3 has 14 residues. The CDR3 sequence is CASSFSGAYNEQFF.

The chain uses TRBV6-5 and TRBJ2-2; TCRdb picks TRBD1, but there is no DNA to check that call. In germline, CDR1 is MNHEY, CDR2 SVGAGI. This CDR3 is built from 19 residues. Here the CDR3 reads CASSYSGGQGGWNTGELFF.

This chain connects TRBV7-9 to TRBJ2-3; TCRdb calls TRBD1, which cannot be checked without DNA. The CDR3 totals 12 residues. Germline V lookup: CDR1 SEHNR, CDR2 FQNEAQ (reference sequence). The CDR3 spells CASSPGAGTQYF. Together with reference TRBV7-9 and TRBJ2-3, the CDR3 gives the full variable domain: DTGVSQNPRHKITKRGQNVTFRCDPISEHNRLYWYRQTLGQGPEFLTYFQNEAQLEKSRLLSDRFSAERPKGSFSTLEIQRTEQGDSAMYLCASSPGAGTQYFGPGTRLTVL.

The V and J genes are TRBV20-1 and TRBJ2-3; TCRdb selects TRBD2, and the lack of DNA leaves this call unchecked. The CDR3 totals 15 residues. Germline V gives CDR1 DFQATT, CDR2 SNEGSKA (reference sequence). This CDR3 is CSARAPLGPWDTQYF.

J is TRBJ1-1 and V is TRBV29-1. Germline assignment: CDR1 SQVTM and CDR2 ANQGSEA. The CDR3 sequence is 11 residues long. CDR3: CSVEMNTEAFF.

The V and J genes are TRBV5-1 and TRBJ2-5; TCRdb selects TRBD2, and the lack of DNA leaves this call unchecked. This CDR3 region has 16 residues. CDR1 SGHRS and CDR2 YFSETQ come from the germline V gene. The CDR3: CASSFLLAGGEETQYF.